The 18 T cell receptor beta chains presented below share a single source sample, sequenced in a study of radiotherapy plus CTLA-4 blockade in lung cancer. Libraries were prepared by immunoSEQ multiplex PCR; TCRdb keeps only in-frame clonotypes and omits some of them. Of 30,000 to 40,000 clones in the sample, over 70% were seen once. The material was peripheral blood, obtained from a patient treated with radiotherapy plus ipilimumab. These receptors all come from a human donor with non-small cell lung cancer that progressed on radiotherapy plus ipilimumab.

The chain is built from TRBV6-6 and TRBJ2-5; D unclear. This CDR3 is 12 amino acids long. Germline-derived CDR1 and CDR2 are MNHNY and SVGAGI (reference sequence). Between the trimmed V and J ends, which lost 2 bases and 5 bases, there was a span of 6 bases. This CDR3 reads CASSYEEETQYF. The DNA for the CDR3 is TGTGCCAGCAGTTACGAAGAGGAGACCCAGTACTTC.

The chain joins TRBV2 to TRBJ2-7; D not resolved. The CDR3 spans 14 residues. Germline CDR1 is SNHLY and CDR2 is FYNNEI. Trimming took off 2 bases at V and 4 bases at J, with 12 bases between the two ends. The CDR3 loop is CASSEMGFGYEQYF. CDR3 nucleotide sequence: TGTGCCAGCAGTGAAATGGGGTTTGGGTACGAGCAGTACTTC.

The chain recombines TRBV4-1 with TRBJ2-1; weak D call: TRBD2 (5 bases). This CDR3 has 13 amino acids. The V end was cut by 4 bases, the J end by 6 bases, with 10 bases between. CDR1 and CDR2 (germline): MGHRA, YSYEKL. The DNA of the CDR3 is TGCGCCAGCAGCCTCCGACTAAGCAATGAGCAGTTCTTC. Protein product: CASSLRLSNEQFF.

The chain employs TRBV5-1 and TRBJ2-7; TRBD1 aligns across 10 bases. CDR1 and CDR2 from the germline V gene are SGHRS and YFSETQ. V shed 1 base and J 6 bases; nucleotides not matched to a gene: 10. The length of the CDR3 is 16 residues. Here the CDR3 reads CASSLTDGQGEFEQYF. The DNA for the CDR3 is TGCGCCAGCAGCTTGACGGACGGACAGGGGGAATTCGAGCAGTACTTC.

The chain links TRBV7-8 to TRBJ2-5; 7 bases map to TRBD1. The CDR3 is 17 amino acids. Germline V gives CDR1 SGHVS, CDR2 FQNEAQ. V dropped 0 bases and J dropped 1; count of bases not matched to a gene: 8. CDR3 in DNA: TGTGCCAGCAGCTTAGCGTCAATAGGGGGCTTCCAAGAGACCCAGTACTTC. Its translation is CASSLASIGGFQETQYF.

This clone was seen a handful of times. The chain is built from TRBV2 and TRBJ2-7; D remains ambiguous. The CDR3 runs 13 residues. Germline V CDR1 and CDR2: SNHLY, FYNNEI. The V end was cut by 7 bases, the J end by 7 bases, with 17 bases between. The CDR3 nucleotides are TGTGCCAGCACCCAGACCTACCCGTGGGAGCAGTACTTC. This codes for CASTQTYPWEQYF.

V usage is TRBV14 and J usage is TRBJ2-3; 9 bases fit TRBD2. Germline CDR1 is SGHDN and CDR2 is FVKESK. The CDR3 is 17 amino acids. J lost 3 bases, V lost 0 bases, and 7 bases had no gene match. The CDR3: CASSQDAGLAMTDTQYF. CDR3 in DNA: TGTGCCAGCAGCCAAGATGCAGGACTAGCGATGACAGATACGCAGTATTTT.

The chain uses TRBV7-6 and TRBJ2-1; TRBD2 matches at 7 bases. V lost 3 bases, J lost 9 bases, and 5 bases stayed unmatched. CDR3 length: 13 amino acids. The germline CDR1 and CDR2 sequences are SGHVS and FNYEAQ. CDR3 residues: CASSFVGGVEQFF. The CDR3, as DNA: TGTGCCAGCAGCTTCGTGGGGGGGGTTGAGCAGTTCTTC. The full variable domain, rest sourced from reference TRBV7-6 and TRBJ2-1, is GAGVSQSPRYKVTKRGQDVALRCDPISGHVSLYWYRQALGQGPEFLTYFNYEAQQDKSGLPNDRFSAERPEGSISTLTIQRTEQRDSAMYRCASSFVGGVEQFFGPGTRLTVL.

The V gene is TRBV15, the J gene TRBJ1-1; D unresolved. The CDR3 loop spans 13 amino acids. Trimming pared 0 bases from V and 1 base from J, leaving 3 bases between. Germline loops: CDR1 LNHNV, CDR2 YYDKDF (reference sequence). The CDR3 region has the DNA TGTGCCACCAGCAGAGATAAGAACACTGAAGCTTTCTTT. The encoded protein is CATSRDKNTEAFF.

The genes are TRBV20-1 and TRBJ2-3, with unresolved D. Trimming left V 3 bases short and J 5 bases short, with 6 bases between. The germline V gene encodes CDR1 DFQATT and CDR2 SNEGSKA (reference sequence). The CDR3 has 11 amino acids. The CDR3 is CSARWGDTQYF. The CDR3 nucleotides read TGCAGTGCTAGGTGGGGAGATACGCAGTATTTT.

J is TRBJ1-1 and V is TRBV29-1; the D gene is possibly TRBD1 (6 bases). Germline V gene lookup returns CDR1 SQVTM and CDR2 ANQGSEA. The CDR3 sequence is 14 residues long. Trimming cost V 6 bases and J 5 bases, with 19 bases left between them. DNA of the CDR3: TGCAGCGTCCTCCTAGGGGGGTACGGGACTGAAGCTTTCTTT. This encodes CSVLLGGYGTEAFF.

This clone was detected a few times. The chain carries TRBV28 and TRBJ2-7; 8 bases are a match to TRBD1. This CDR3 has 14 amino acids. In germline, CDR1 is MDHEN, CDR2 SYDVKM. With V trimmed by 7 bases and J by 2 bases, 7 bases remained unmatched. Here the CDR3 DNA reads TGTGCCAGCAATCGGGACAGGCACCCCTACGAGCAGTACTTC. This encodes CASNRDRHPYEQYF. Full variable domain (remainder filled in from reference TRBV28 and TRBJ2-7): DVKVTQSSRYLVKRTGEKVFLECVQDMDHENMFWYRQDPGLGLRLIYFSYDVKMKEKGDIPEGYSVSREKKERFSLILESASTNQTSMYLCASNRDRHPYEQYFGPGTRLTVT.

J is TRBJ2-7 and V is TRBV27, with TRBD1 matching 7 bases. CDR1 and CDR2 from the germline V gene are MNHEY and SMNVEV (reference sequence). Trimming cost V 2 bases and J 0 bases; bases outside gene matches: 4. The CDR3 length is 15 residues. The chain's CDR3 is CASSLTWDSSYEQYF. The CDR3 coding sequence is TGTGCCAGCAGTTTAACCTGGGACAGCTCCTACGAGCAGTACTTC.

The chain links TRBV5-1 to TRBJ2-7; unclear D gene. The V gene lost 4 bases and the J gene lost 5 bases, with 13 bases spanning the gap. Per the germline V gene, CDR1 is SGHRS and CDR2 is YFSETQ. This CDR3 has 13 amino acids. CDR3: CASSPPGFDEQYF. As DNA, the CDR3 is TGCGCCAGCAGCCCCCCCGGGTTCGACGAGCAGTACTTC.

This clone was found once. The V call is TRBV5-1, the J call TRBJ2-7; D perhaps matches TRBD2 (5 bases). The CDR3 spans 14 residues. Germline V gives CDR1 SGHRS, CDR2 YFSETQ. Trimming stripped 1 base from V and 3 bases from J, with 11 bases between. This CDR3 is CASSLYASNYEQYF. The DNA for the CDR3 is TGCGCCAGCAGCTTGTATGCTAGCAACTACGAGCAGTACTTC. Full variable domain (rest looked up from reference TRBV5-1 and TRBJ2-7): KAGVTQTPRYLIKTRGQQVTLSCSPISGHRSVSWYQQTPGQGLQFLFEYFSETQRNKGNFPGRFSGRQFSNSRSEMNVSTLELGDSALYLCASSLYASNYEQYFGPGTRLTVT.

The V and J genes are TRBV7-9 and TRBJ2-2; D might be TRBD2 (6 bases). With 3 bases removed from V and 8 bases from J, the gap between germline ends came to 13 bases. The CDR3 spans 14 residues. Germline-derived CDR1 and CDR2 are SEHNR and FQNEAQ (reference sequence). CDR3 region: CASSLAGTQGELFF. The CDR3 bases are TGTGCCAGCAGCTTGGCCGGGACTCAAGGGGAGCTGTTTTTT.

This clone was recorded once. The V gene is TRBV6-5, the J gene TRBJ1-3; D gene uncertain. The CDR3 sequence is 14 residues long. Germline CDR1 and CDR2: MNHEY and SVGAGI. Trimming cost V 7 bases and J 2 bases, with 12 bases left between them. The CDR3 DNA sequence: TGTGCCAGCATCACGGGGAGTACTGGAAACACCATATATTTT. Amino acids: CASITGSTGNTIYF.

In this sample, this clone turned up once. The genes are TRBV19 and TRBJ1-5; D not resolved. Trimming shortened V by 4 bases and J by 5 bases, and 18 bases separated the two germline ends. The CDR3 contains 16 residues. Germline CDR1 reads LNHDA; CDR2 reads SQIVND (reference sequence). The CDR3 here is CASSTIQVDGDQPQHF. CDR3 nucleotide sequence: TGTGCCAGTAGTACAATCCAGGTAGACGGGGATCAGCCCCAGCATTTT.